The rows below give T cell receptor beta chains drawn from one sample of a study of vaccination and CD4 T cells after COVID-19. These receptors have no known antigen. TCRdb used MiXCR to reprocess the PCR reads, holding one entry per CDR3 protein. The sample records roughly 3,800 distinct CDR3 sequences, about 20% being singletons. Sequenced sample: CD4+ T cells from blood, cultured in vitro. The receptors shown here come from a human donor who had recovered from COVID-19. The CDR3 runs from the conserved cysteine through the conserved F or W. Fields, in order: CDR3 length, J gene, D gene, clone size, V gene, CDR3 DNA, CDR3 protein. D genes are given only for firm matches. Clone sizes are given selectively: once, few, many, or a class where the clone is expanded.

18 | TRBJ1-2 | TRBD1 | few | TRBV5-1 | TGCGCCAGCAGCCAAGCCATCCAGGGGGCAGTGGGATTTTATGGCTACACCTTC | CASSQAIQGAVGFYGYTF
14 | TRBJ2-7 | TRBD2 | . | TRBV2 | TGTGCCAGCAGGGCGCGACTAGCGGTCTACGAGCAGTACTTC | CASRARLAVYEQYF
16 | TRBJ2-5 | . | . | TRBV12-5 | TGTGCTAGTGGTCTGGAAACAGGGGCAGGGAGGGAGACCCAGTACTTC | CASGLETGAGRETQYF
13 | TRBJ2-2 | . | few | TRBV7-3 | TGTGCCAGCAGCTTAACGAACACCGGGGAGCTGTTTTTT | CASSLTNTGELFF
14 | TRBJ2-5 | . | few | TRBV20-1 | TGCAGTGCGCCAAAAGGAGGGCCGCAAGAGACCCAGTACTTC | CSAPKGGPQETQYF
16 | TRBJ2-7 | TRBD2 | few | TRBV3-1 | TGTGCCAGCAGCCAAGAGGAGGCGGGGGGGGTCGACGAGCAGTACTTC | CASSQEEAGGVDEQYF
15 | TRBJ2-3 | TRBD2 | medium-sized | TRBV20-1 | TGCAGTGCCAAAAAGTCGGGACTAGCGGCAGATACGCAGTATTTT | CSAKKSGLAADTQYF
15 | TRBJ1-5 | TRBD1 | few | TRBV6-7 | TGTGCCAGCAATGGGCAGGCAGGGGGAAATCAGCCCCAGCATTTT | CASNGQAGGNQPQHF
13 | TRBJ1-1 | . | medium-sized | TRBV6-1 | TGTGCCAGCAGCTCACAAGTGAACACTGAAGCTTTCTTT | CASSSQVNTEAFF
12 | TRBJ1-1 | TRBD1 | . | TRBV29-1 | TGCAGCATCAGACAGGGGGCGGGTGAAGCTTTCTTT | CSIRQGAGEAFF
14 | TRBJ2-1 | TRBD2 | . | TRBV20-1 | TGCAGTGCTCCCGTCCGGGGGGGCCCGCATGAGCAGTTCTTC | CSAPVRGGPHEQFF
15 | TRBJ1-2 | . | few | TRBV6-5 | TGTGCCAGCAGTTACGAACAGGGAGGTTGGGATGGCTACACCTTC | CASSYEQGGWDGYTF
16 | TRBJ1-5 | TRBD1 | few | TRBV4-2 | TGTGCCAGCAGCCAAGAAAAGGGGGCGGGCAATCAGCCCCAGCATTTT | CASSQEKGAGNQPQHF
11 | TRBJ1-1 | . | few | TRBV2 | TGTGCCAGCAGTTTGAGGGGTGAAGCTTTCTTT | CASSLRGEAFF
14 | TRBJ1-1 | TRBD1 | few | TRBV27 | TGTGCCAGCGGGGTACAGGGGGGAGGAACTGAAGCTTTCTTT | CASGVQGGGTEAFF
17 | TRBJ2-2 | TRBD1 | medium-sized | TRBV6-1 | TGTGCCAGCAGTGTGGCCGGGACAGGGGAGCTGCCCGGGGAGCTGTTTTTT | CASSVAGTGELPGELFF
13 | TRBJ2-2 | . | . | TRBV7-9 | TGTGCCAGCAGCTTTAAAGGGGTCGGGGAGCTGTTTTTT | CASSFKGVGELFF
17 | TRBJ2-2 | TRBD2 | few | TRBV19 | TGTGCCAGTAGTTGGACTAGCGCAGCTCCGAACACCGGGGAGCTGTTTTTT | CASSWTSAAPNTGELFF
14 | TRBJ1-1 | . | . | TRBV11-2 | TGTGCCAGCAGCTTGCGCAGGGATGTAACTGAAGCTTTCTTT | CASSLRRDVTEAFF
14 | TRBJ2-5 | TRBD1 | few | TRBV19 | TGTGCCAGTAGTAAGGGGACAGGTGAAGAGACCCAGTACTTC | CASSKGTGEETQYF
15 | TRBJ2-1 | TRBD2 | . | TRBV5-1 | TGCGCCAGCAGCTTGCAACTAGCGGACTACAATGAGCAGTTCTTC | CASSLQLADYNEQFF
14 | TRBJ1-2 | . | . | TRBV5-3 | TGTGCCAGAAGCTTCAGGGAAGCTAACTATGGCTACACCTTC | CARSFREANYGYTF
13 | TRBJ2-7 | TRBD1 | few | TRBV7-7 | TGTGCTAGCAGCCTGTCAGGGACAGCCGAGCAGTACTTC | CASSLSGTAEQYF
15 | TRBJ2-7 | TRBD2 | medium-sized | TRBV2 | TGTGCCAGCAGAGCCACTAGCGGGGGTAACTACGAGCAGTACTTC | CASRATSGGNYEQYF
14 | TRBJ2-5 | . | few | TRBV20-1 | TGCAGTGCTAGGACTAGAGCCGCGGTAGAGACCCAGTACTTC | CSARTRAAVETQYF
21 | TRBJ1-6 | TRBD1 | few | TRBV6-1 | TGTGCCAGCAGTAGCCAGACAGGGGCAGGCGTATTCTCGGTTGGGCGATCACCCCTCCACTTT | CASSSQTGAGVFSVGRSPLHF
15 | TRBJ2-3 | TRBD2 | few | TRBV20-1 | TGCAGTGCCCTAGGTACGGGGGGAGTCACAGATACGCAGTATTTT | CSALGTGGVTDTQYF
11 | TRBJ1-2 | TRBD1 | few | TRBV10-3 | TGTGCCATCAGTCCAGGGGGTTTGTGCGCCTTC | CAISPGGLCAF
14 | TRBJ1-5 | . | . | TRBV2 | TGTGCCAGCAGTTATCAGGGCCCCAATCAGCCCCAGCATTTT | CASSYQGPNQPQHF
14 | TRBJ1-1 | . | few | TRBV9 | TGTGCCAGCAGCGTAGGGACGATGAACACTGAAGCTTTCTTT | CASSVGTMNTEAFF
15 | TRBJ2-1 | TRBD1 | medium-sized | TRBV5-4 | TGTGCCAGCAGCCCGGACAGGGGCGCCTACAATGAGCAGTTCTTC | CASSPDRGAYNEQFF
16 | TRBJ2-6 | . | . | TRBV6-1 | TGTGCCAGCAGTGCCCCGAACAGGGCTGGGGCCAACGTCCTGACTTTC | CASSAPNRAGANVLTF
14 | TRBJ2-1 | . | . | TRBV9 | TGTGCCAGCAGCGTGGGCAGGGCATACGATGAGCAGTTCTTC | CASSVGRAYDEQFF
17 | TRBJ2-3 | TRBD2 | . | TRBV4-2 | TGTGCCAGCAGCCCCGGGACTAGCGGGGGGGCCGCGAATACGCAGTATTTT | CASSPGTSGGAANTQYF
14 | TRBJ1-5 | . | few | TRBV4-2 | TGTGCCAGCAGCCAAGATGGGGGGGGCGCGTCCCAGCATTTT | CASSQDGGGASQHF
15 | TRBJ2-3 | TRBD1 | . | TRBV20-1 | TGCAGTGCTTTGTCCGGGACAGGTGTTACAGATACGCAGTATTTT | CSALSGTGVTDTQYF
13 | TRBJ1-2 | . | . | TRBV14 | TGTGCCAGCAGCCACGGGCGGTCTATCGGCTACACCTTC | CASSHGRSIGYTF
15 | TRBJ2-7 | . | . | TRBV12-3/TRBV12-4 | TGTGCCAGCAGTTTCCGACAGGTTCTTTCCTACGAGCAGTACTTC | CASSFRQVLSYEQYF
18 | TRBJ2-7 | TRBD2 | . | TRBV27 | TGTGCCAGCAGTTGGAATATAGCGGGGTCTGCCCTGCGTAGTGAGCAGTACTTC | CASSWNIAGSALRSEQYF
14 | TRBJ2-3 | . | medium-sized | TRBV27 | TGTGCCAGCGGTAGAATGGGAATAACAGATACGCAGTATTTT | CASGRMGITDTQYF
14 | TRBJ2-7 | . | few | TRBV2 | TGTGCCAGCAGGCCTACGGACCAAGCCTACGAGCAGTACTTC | CASRPTDQAYEQYF
16 | TRBJ2-2 | TRBD1 | . | TRBV11-2 | TGTGCCAGCAGCTTAGCCGGTAGACAGGGCACCGGGGAGCTGTTTTTT | CASSLAGRQGTGELFF
14 | TRBJ2-3 | . | medium-sized | TRBV7-2 | TGTGCCAGCAGCTTAGACTCCCGCACAGATACGCAGTATTTT | CASSLDSRTDTQYF
15 | TRBJ2-7 | . | few | TRBV19 | TGTGCCAGTAGTATCGGTCGCCGGCAGACCTACGAGCAGTACTTC | CASSIGRRQTYEQYF
11 | TRBJ2-5 | . | . | TRBV6-5 | TGTGCCAGCAGTTACGCAGAGACCCAGTACTTC | CASSYAETQYF
14 | TRBJ1-6 | . | . | TRBV6-5 | TGTGCCAGCAGTTACGGTCACAGCAATTCACCCCTCCACTTT | CASSYGHSNSPLHF
14 | TRBJ1-2 | . | medium-sized | TRBV18 | TGTGCCAGCTCACCGGACAGCCGGCGGGGTGGCTACACCTTC | CASSPDSRRGGYTF
15 | TRBJ1-1 | . | . | TRBV7-3 | TGTGCCAGCAGCTTAACCGAGGGGATGAACACTGAAGCTTTCTTT | CASSLTEGMNTEAFF
15 | TRBJ1-4 | . | medium-sized | TRBV20-1 | TGCAGTGCTAGACGCAGGGGAGCCCCAGGGGAAAAACTGTTTTTT | CSARRRGAPGEKLFF
15 | TRBJ2-7 | . | few | TRBV12-3/TRBV12-4 | TGTGCCAGCAGTGGTACCGGGACGCAGGCCTACGAGCAGTACTTC | CASSGTGTQAYEQYF
13 | TRBJ1-1 | . | few | TRBV11-2 | TGTGCCAGCAGCTTAGTAAGGCGGCTGAGGGCTTTCTTT | CASSLVRRLRAFF
11 | TRBJ1-6 | . | . | TRBV6-1 | TGTGCCAGCACGGAGAGGGCCCCCCTCCACTTT | CASTERAPLHF